The rows below give T cell receptor beta chains drawn from one sample of a study of T-cell reconstitution after alpha-beta-depleted transplantation in children. TCRdb reprocessed the PCR reads via MiXCR and lists one record per CDR3 protein. The data hold over 400,000 distinct CDR3 sequences, with 43% observed a single time. The sequencing here drew on PBMCs, taken before TCRalphabeta/CD19-depleted stem cell transplant. Receptor source: a girl aged 2 to 9 with aplastic anemia, due to receive a stem cell transplant. Each CDR3 is given with its conserved first and last residue. D genes are given only for firm matches. Not all rows give a size; the values are once, few, many and, for expanded clones, a class.

TRBD1,TRBV20-1,TRBJ1-5,many,TGCAGTGCTAGAGTACCAGGGGGCGTCGGCAATCAGCCCCAGCATTTT,CSARVPGGVGNQPQHF
TRBD2,TRBV7-3,TRBJ2-2,NA,TGTGCCAGCAGCTCCCGAGGGAGGGCGAACACCGGGGAGCTGTTTTTT,CASSSRGRANTGELFF
NA,TRBV7-2,TRBJ2-1,many,TGTGCCAGCAGCTCACCCGGGACTCACAATGAGCAGTTCTTC,CASSSPGTHNEQFF
NA,TRBV6-1,TRBJ1-3,many,TGTGCCAGCTCGGCGGACACAGCTGGAAACACCATATATTTT,CASSADTAGNTIYF
NA,TRBV5-1,TRBJ2-7,many,TGCGCCAGCAGCATAGCGGACGGCTACGAGCAGTACTTC,CASSIADGYEQYF
NA,TRBV27,TRBJ2-1,NA,TGTGCCACCTCCCCCGGGGACCGGAGTGAGCAGTTCTTC,CATSPGDRSEQFF
TRBD2,TRBV4-2,TRBJ2-7,few,TGTGCCAGCAGCCAAGGAGCGGGCGGGAGGGGTTACGAGCAGTACTTC,CASSQGAGGRGYEQYF
TRBD1,TRBV24-1,TRBJ2-2,few,TGTGCCACCAGTGATTTCTTTATAACAGGGGCCGGGGAGCTGTTTTTT,CATSDFFITGAGELFF
NA,TRBV5-1,TRBJ2-7,many,TGCGCCAGCAGCGGCGGGACGGAAGCTTCCTACGAGCAGTACTTC,CASSGGTEASYEQYF
TRBD1,TRBV6-5,TRBJ1-4,NA,TGTGCCAGCAGTTCCCGGGACAGGGGACTCGAAAAACTGTTTTTT,CASSSRDRGLEKLFF
TRBD2,TRBV28,TRBJ2-7,few,TGTGCCAGCAGTGTACTAGCGGGTTCCTACGAGCAGTACTTC,CASSVLAGSYEQYF
NA,TRBV7-2,TRBJ1-5,many,TGTGCCAGCAGCTTAGGGCTCCCAGGGCAGCCCCAGCATTTT,CASSLGLPGQPQHF
TRBD2,TRBV30,TRBJ2-1,NA,TGTGCCTGGGGGCGGGGGGGCCTCGAGCAGTTCTTC,CAWGRGGLEQFF
NA,TRBV20-1,TRBJ2-1,NA,TGCAGTGTCTTTCACAGGACCTCGGGGAATGAGCAGTTCTTC,CSVFHRTSGNEQFF
TRBD1,TRBV20-1,TRBJ2-3,few,TGCAGTGCTAGGAGGGGGCCTGAGACAGATACGCAGTATTTT,CSARRGPETDTQYF
TRBD1,TRBV20-1,TRBJ2-3,many,TGCAGTGCTAGACCACGGACAGGGGGAACAGATACGCAGTATTTT,CSARPRTGGTDTQYF
NA,TRBV5-1,TRBJ2-2,many,TGCGCCAGCAGGGTGGGTAACACCGGGGAGCTGTTTTTT,CASRVGNTGELFF
NA,TRBV10-3,TRBJ1-1,NA,TGTGCCATCAGTGAATTCCCGGGGAACACTGAAGCTTTCTTT,CAISEFPGNTEAFF
TRBD2,TRBV5-1,TRBJ2-7,NA,TGCGCCAGCAGCTTACTAAGCGGGGGCCGGGACGAGCAGTACTTC,CASSLLSGGRDEQYF
NA,TRBV18,TRBJ1-2,NA,TGTGCCAGCTCACCAGGTCGGGGCGCGGGCTATGGCTACACCTTC,CASSPGRGAGYGYTF
TRBD2,TRBV4-1,TRBJ2-2,many,TGCGCCAGCAGCCAAGTAGGGAGGGCCCCCGGGGAGCTGTTTTTT,CASSQVGRAPGELFF
TRBD1,TRBV28,TRBJ1-1,NA,TGTGCCAGCAGTTTACCCCGCATTACAGGGGATTATAACACTGAAGCTTTCTTT,CASSLPRITGDYNTEAFF
TRBD1,TRBV7-3,TRBJ2-2,NA,TGTGCCAGCAGCTCCGCCGGTACGGCAGGGGGAGTGTCCGGGGAGCTGTTTTTT,CASSSAGTAGGVSGELFF
NA,TRBV20-1,TRBJ2-1,few,TGCAGTGCTTCTTACAATGAGCAGTTCTTC,CSASYNEQFF
TRBD1,TRBV12-3/TRBV12-4,TRBJ2-1,NA,TGTGCCAGCAGCAAGGGGACAGGAAGCTACAATGAGCAGTTCTTC,CASSKGTGSYNEQFF
NA,TRBV9,TRBJ2-7,NA,TGTGCCAGCAGCCCTGGGTCCATTGGGTACGAGCAGTACTTC,CASSPGSIGYEQYF
TRBD1,TRBV4-3,TRBJ1-1,few,TGCGCCAGCAGCCCGACAGGGCGTATGAACACTGAAGCTTTCTTT,CASSPTGRMNTEAFF
TRBD1,TRBV7-3,TRBJ2-2,NA,TGTGCCAGCAGCTCGGGACAGGGGGAGCTGTTTTTT,CASSSGQGELFF
TRBD2,TRBV6-2/TRBV6-3,TRBJ2-5,NA,TGTGCCAGCAGTACAATAGCGGGAGTGACGGAGACCCAGTACTTC,CASSTIAGVTETQYF
TRBD1,TRBV27,TRBJ2-7,many,TGTGCCAGCACGAAGGGCAGGGGGTCCTACGAGCAGTACTTC,CASTKGRGSYEQYF
NA,TRBV5-6,TRBJ1-3,many,TGTGCCAGCAGCTTGAGGACTGAGGGAAACACCATATATTTT,CASSLRTEGNTIYF
NA,TRBV5-6,TRBJ2-7,NA,TGTGCCAGCAGCTTGAGGGTGGACCCCTACGAGCAGTACTTC,CASSLRVDPYEQYF
NA,TRBV20-1,TRBJ2-1,once,TGCAGTGCCTCAGGCCGACAGAGCTCCTACAATGAGCAGTTCTTC,CSASGRQSSYNEQFF
TRBD1,TRBV7-2,TRBJ2-7,NA,TGTGCCAGCAGTAAGGGGGCGGAGCAGTACTTC,CASSKGAEQYF
NA,TRBV2,TRBJ2-3,NA,TGTGCCAGCAGGGAAGTGGGAGTTACCACAGATACGCAGTATTTT,CASREVGVTTDTQYF
NA,TRBV20-1,TRBJ2-5,NA,TGCAGTGCTAGAGCCCCACCACTGGGGGAGACCCAGTACTTC,CSARAPPLGETQYF
NA,TRBV14,TRBJ2-7,NA,TGTGCCAGCAGCCCTCCCAGGAGCACCTACGAGCAGTACTTC,CASSPPRSTYEQYF
TRBD1,TRBV29-1,TRBJ2-1,few,TGCAGCGTTGACAGGGGGCCAGGAAAATTCTACAATGAGCAGTTCTTC,CSVDRGPGKFYNEQFF
TRBD2,TRBV20-1,TRBJ2-7,NA,TGCAGTGCTCTTCCGGGAGGGAGACACGAGCAGTACTTC,CSALPGGRHEQYF
NA,TRBV18,TRBJ2-3,few,TGTGCCAGCTCGGGGGAGCGGACGTCCACAGATACGCAGTATTTT,CASSGERTSTDTQYF
TRBD1,TRBV20-1,TRBJ1-2,NA,TGCAGTGCTAGAGAGGACAGGAGTTATGGCTACACCTTC,CSAREDRSYGYTF
TRBD1,TRBV20-1,TRBJ2-1,NA,TGCAGTGCTGGGACAGGGGGCCCACGGCACTACTATGAGCAGTTCTTC,CSAGTGGPRHYYEQFF
TRBD1,TRBV7-2,TRBJ1-5,few,TGTGCCAGCAGGGCCTCCGGGACAGAGAATCAGCCCCAGCATTTT,CASRASGTENQPQHF
TRBD1,TRBV5-1,TRBJ1-1,NA,TGCGCCAGCAGCTTGGAAGGGGGCATCACTGAAGCTTTCTTT,CASSLEGGITEAFF
NA,TRBV20-1,TRBJ2-7,few,TGCAGTGCTATCGACAGCTCCTACGAGCAGTACTTC,CSAIDSSYEQYF